Given below is one T cell receptor (beta chain) in context. This sample is part of a study of regulatory T cells in long-lasting Graves disease. With iRepertoire HTBI primers and Arm-PCR of CDR3 regions, TCR beta libraries were built. Via MiXCR, TCRdb re-called the multiplex PCR reads, giving one row per CDR3 protein. Counted here are about 530,000 distinct CDR3 sequences, about 16% occurring once; the ten biggest clones make up around 25%. This CDR3 has 14 residues. V lost 5 bases to trimming and J lost 6 bases, with 11 bases between them. CDR1 is SGHAT and CDR2 is FQNNGV in the germline V gene. Time point: newly diagnosed GD, antithyroid drugs for less than 3 months. RNA isolated from PBMCs was used to make the TCR library. Another study also made use of these data, one on T cells in Graves' hyperthyroidism and ophthalmopathy.

Sequenced material: peripheral blood mononuclear cells (PBMCs), taken at new diagnosis, from a patient treated with antithyroid drugs. This receptor was identified in a woman aged 35-65 years with Graves disease. The V gene is TRBV11-2, the J gene TRBJ1-6; D gene ambiguous. In DNA, the CDR3 is TGTGCCAGCAGCCCGGCGAGGACTAATTCACCCCTCCACTTT. This codes for CASSPARTNSPLHF.